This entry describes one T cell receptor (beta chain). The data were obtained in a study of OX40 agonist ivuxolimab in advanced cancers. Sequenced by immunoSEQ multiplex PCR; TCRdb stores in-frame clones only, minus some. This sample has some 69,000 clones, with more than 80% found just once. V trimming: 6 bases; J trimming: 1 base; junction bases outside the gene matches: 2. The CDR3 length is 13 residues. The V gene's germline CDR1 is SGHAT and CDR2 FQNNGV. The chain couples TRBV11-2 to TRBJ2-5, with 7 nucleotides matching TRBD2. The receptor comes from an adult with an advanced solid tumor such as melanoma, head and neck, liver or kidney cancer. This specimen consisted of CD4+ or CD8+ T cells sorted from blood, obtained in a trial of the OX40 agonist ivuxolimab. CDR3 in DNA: TGTGCCAGCAGGCCTAGCGGCCAAGAGACCCAGTACTTC. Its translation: CASRPSGQETQYF.